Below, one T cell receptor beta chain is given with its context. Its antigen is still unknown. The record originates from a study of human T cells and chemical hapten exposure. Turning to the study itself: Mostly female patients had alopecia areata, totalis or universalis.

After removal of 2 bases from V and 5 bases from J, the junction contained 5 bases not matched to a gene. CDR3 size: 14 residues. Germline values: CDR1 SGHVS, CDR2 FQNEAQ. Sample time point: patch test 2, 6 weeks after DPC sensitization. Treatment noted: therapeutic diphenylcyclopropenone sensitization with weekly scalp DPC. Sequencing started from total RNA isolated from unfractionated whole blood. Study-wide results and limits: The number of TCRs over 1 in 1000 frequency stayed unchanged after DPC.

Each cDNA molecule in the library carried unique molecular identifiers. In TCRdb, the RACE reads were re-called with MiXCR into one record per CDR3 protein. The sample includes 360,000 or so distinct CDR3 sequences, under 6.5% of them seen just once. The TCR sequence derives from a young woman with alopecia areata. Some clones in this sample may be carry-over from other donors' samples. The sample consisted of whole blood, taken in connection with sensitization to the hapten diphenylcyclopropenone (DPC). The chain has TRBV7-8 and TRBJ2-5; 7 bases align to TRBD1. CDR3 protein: CASSLTGQRETQYF. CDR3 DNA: TGTGCCAGCAGCTTAACGGGACAGAGGGAGACCCAGTACTTC.